The 16 T cell receptor beta chains below all came from one sample that was sequenced in a study of response to subunit inactivated influenza vaccine. In TCRdb, the RT-PCR reads were re-called with MiXCR into one record per CDR3 protein. The table lists hundreds of thousands of distinct CDR3 sequences, 6.5% to 8% of them singletons. The specimen comprised PBMCs from blood, sampled roughly 24 months after vaccination. These receptors were collected from a man between 50 and 75 years old who received an inactivated influenza vaccine.

This clonotype came up many times. This chain connects TRBV9 to TRBJ2-2, with TRBD2 as a possible D gene (5 bases). The CDR3 is 16 amino acids. Germline CDR1 SGDLS, CDR2 YYNGEE. V was pared by 3 bases and J by 2 bases, with 14 bases between. The CDR3 is CASSGNPADNTGELFF. The CDR3 nucleotides are TGTGCCAGCAGCGGCAATCCAGCGGACAACACCGGGGAGCTGTTTTTT.

This clonotype has a count of ten or more. The V call is TRBV7-9, the J call TRBJ2-1, with D perhaps matching TRBD1 (5 bases). The length of the CDR3 is 14 residues. Germline assignment: CDR1 SEHNR and CDR2 FQNEAQ (reference sequence). The V end lost 1 base, the J end lost 7 bases, and 11 bases lay between the germline ends. The CDR3, as DNA: TGTGCCAGCAGCTTAGGGCAGGGAAGAAATGAGCAGTTCTTC. This gives the protein CASSLGQGRNEQFF.

This clonotype was detected a few times. This sequence joins TRBV15 and TRBJ2-7, with 7 bases lining up with TRBD1. The CDR3 totals 12 residues. Unmatched junction bases numbered 2, after V lost 5 bases and J lost 4 bases. Germline V gene sequence: CDR1 LNHNV, CDR2 YYDKDF (reference sequence). The DNA of the CDR3 is TGTGCCACCAGCGTACAGGGGTACGAGCAGTACTTC. Amino acids: CATSVQGYEQYF.

This clonotype was seen more than once but under ten times. The chain has TRBV24-1 and TRBJ2-1, with D maybe TRBD2 (6 bases). The V gene's germline CDR1 is KGHDR and CDR2 SFDVKD. The CDR3 totals 16 residues. Between the trimmed V and J ends, which lost 4 bases and 7 bases, there was a span of 19 bases. The CDR3 sequence: CATSDRGTRNGNEQFF. The CDR3 region has the DNA TGTGCCACCAGTGACCGCGGGACGAGGAACGGGAATGAGCAGTTCTTC.

J is TRBJ2-2 and V is TRBV20-1; either TRBD1 or TRBD2 may supply D (5 bases each). The CDR3 runs 15 residues. Germline V gene data show CDR1 as DFQATT and CDR2 as SNEGSKA (reference sequence). The V gene lost 3 bases and the J gene lost 2 bases, with 13 bases spanning the gap. In DNA, the CDR3 is TGCAGTGCTAGTATACACCGGGACAACACCGGGGAGCTGTTTTTT. Its translation is CSASIHRDNTGELFF.

The rearrangement uses TRBV5-1 and TRBJ2-3; 10 bases are a match to TRBD2. Germline CDR1 and CDR2: SGHRS and YFSETQ. The junction had 4 bases not matched to a gene; V was cut back by 0 bases and J by 0 bases. This CDR3 is built from 17 residues. The CDR3, as DNA: TGCGCCAGCAGCTTGGGGACTAGCGGAGTTAGCACAGATACGCAGTATTTT. It encodes CASSLGTSGVSTDTQYF.

The V gene is TRBV5-1, the J gene TRBJ1-1; 10 bases match TRBD1. The V gene's germline CDR1 is SGHRS and CDR2 YFSETQ. The length of the CDR3 is 15 residues. The V gene end was trimmed by 1 base and the J gene end by 6 bases; junction bases not matched to a gene: 6. This CDR3 is CASSLTTGGVAEAFF. DNA of the CDR3: TGCGCCAGCAGCTTGACGACAGGGGGCGTCGCTGAAGCTTTCTTT.

This clonotype was detected only a few times. The chain combines TRBV24-1 with TRBJ2-2, with D perhaps matching TRBD2 (5 bases). Germline V gene data show CDR1 as KGHDR and CDR2 as SFDVKD. Trimming took off 12 bases at V and 7 bases at J, with 11 bases between the two ends. This CDR3 spans 11 amino acids. DNA of the CDR3: TGTGCCTCGGGAAATGGCGGGGAGCTGTTTTTT. Amino acids: CASGNGGELFF.

This clonotype has just a few counts. This rearrangement joins TRBV20-1 to TRBJ2-7; 9 bases are a match to TRBD2. This CDR3 spans 13 amino acids. Germline CDR1 DFQATT, CDR2 SNEGSKA (reference sequence). J lost 4 bases, V lost 8 bases, and 9 bases had no gene match. The CDR3 coding sequence is TGCAGTACCAAGACTAGCGGAAAATACGAGCAGTACTTC. Protein sequence: CSTKTSGKYEQYF.

There are many counts of this clonotype. The genes are TRBV5-1 and TRBJ1-2, with unresolved D. This CDR3 spans 14 amino acids. Per the germline V gene, CDR1 is SGHRS and CDR2 is YFSETQ. V dropped 0 bases and J dropped 3 bases, with 9 bases sitting between them. This chain's CDR3 is CASSLATADYGYTF. CDR3 sequence (DNA): TGCGCCAGCAGCTTGGCAACCGCCGACTATGGCTACACCTTC.

Many counts were recorded for this clonotype. The V gene is TRBV4-1, the J gene TRBJ2-3, with D possibly matching TRBD1 (5 bases). This CDR3 spans 14 amino acids. CDR1 and CDR2 (germline): MGHRA, YSYEKL. Trimming took off 0 bases at V and 2 bases at J, with 6 bases between the two ends. This CDR3 reads CASSQDRVTDTQYF. DNA of the CDR3: TGCGCCAGCAGCCAAGACAGGGTCACAGATACGCAGTATTTT.

This rearrangement joins TRBV7-2 to TRBJ2-7; 8 bases match TRBD1. Germline lookup yields CDR1 SGHTA and CDR2 FQGNSA. V shed 4 bases, J shed 3 bases, and the junction held 8 bases outside the gene matches. CDR3 length: 15 amino acids. CDR3 amino acids: CASSWYNGQGYEQYF. The CDR3 DNA sequence: TGTGCCAGCAGCTGGTATAACGGACAGGGCTACGAGCAGTACTTC.

This chain connects TRBV4-2 to TRBJ1-2, with D possibly TRBD1 on 6 matching bases. Trimming stripped 3 bases from V and 5 bases from J, with 16 bases between. The CDR3 consists of 15 residues. Germline-derived CDR1 and CDR2 are LGHNA and YNFKEQ. CDR3 DNA sequence: TGTGCCAGCAGCCAGCCCGGGGGGCAGCCTTATGGCTACACCTTC. Translation gives CASSQPGGQPYGYTF.

V and J are TRBV20-1 and TRBJ2-1; tentatively, D is TRBD2 (5 bases). Trimming cost V 6 bases and J 6 bases, with 21 bases left between them. Germline V lookup: CDR1 DFQATT, CDR2 SNEGSKA (reference sequence). The CDR3 runs to 15 residues. The CDR3, as DNA: TGCAGTGCGGACTCGGTGGGCAGACAACTCAATGAGCAGTTCTTC. This encodes CSADSVGRQLNEQFF.

This clonotype has just a few counts. The chain is built from TRBV9 and TRBJ2-1, with D uncertain. The CDR3 length is 12 residues. The V end lost 7 bases, the J end lost 3 bases, and 8 bases lay between the germline ends. The germline V gene encodes CDR1 SGDLS and CDR2 YYNGEE. The CDR3 sequence is CASGYSYNEQFF. Written as DNA, the CDR3 is TGTGCCAGCGGCTACAGCTACAATGAGCAGTTCTTC. Based on the CDR3 plus reference TRBV9 and TRBJ2-1, the full variable domain is DSGVTQTPKHLITATGQRVTLRCSPRSGDLSVYWYQQSLDQGLQFLIQYYNGEERAKGNILERFSAQQFPDLHSELNLSSLELGDSALYFCASGYSYNEQFFGPGTRLTVL.

This clonotype appeared a few times. The chain combines TRBV5-1 with TRBJ2-7; D remains ambiguous. V was cut by 0 bases and J by 2 bases, with 6 bases left in between. Germline CDR1 reads SGHRS; CDR2 reads YFSETQ. This CDR3 has 13 amino acids. The CDR3 spells CASSLESTYEQYF. CDR3 DNA: TGCGCCAGCAGCTTGGAATCCACCTACGAGCAGTACTTC.